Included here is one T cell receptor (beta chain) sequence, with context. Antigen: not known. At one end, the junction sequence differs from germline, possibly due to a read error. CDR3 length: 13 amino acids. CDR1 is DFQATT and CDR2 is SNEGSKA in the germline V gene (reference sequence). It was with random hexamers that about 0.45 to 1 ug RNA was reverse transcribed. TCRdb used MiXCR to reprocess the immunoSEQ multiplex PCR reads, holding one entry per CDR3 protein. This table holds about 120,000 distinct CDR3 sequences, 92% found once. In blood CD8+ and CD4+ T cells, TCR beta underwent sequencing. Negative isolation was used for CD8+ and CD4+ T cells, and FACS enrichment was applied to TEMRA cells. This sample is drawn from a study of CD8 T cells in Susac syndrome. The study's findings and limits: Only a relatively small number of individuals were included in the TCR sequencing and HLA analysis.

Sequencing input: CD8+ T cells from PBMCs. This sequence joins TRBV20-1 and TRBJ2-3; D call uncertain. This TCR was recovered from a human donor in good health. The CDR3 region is CSAEATIADTQFF. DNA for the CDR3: TGCAGTGCAGAAGCGACGATCGCAGATACGCAGTTTTTT.